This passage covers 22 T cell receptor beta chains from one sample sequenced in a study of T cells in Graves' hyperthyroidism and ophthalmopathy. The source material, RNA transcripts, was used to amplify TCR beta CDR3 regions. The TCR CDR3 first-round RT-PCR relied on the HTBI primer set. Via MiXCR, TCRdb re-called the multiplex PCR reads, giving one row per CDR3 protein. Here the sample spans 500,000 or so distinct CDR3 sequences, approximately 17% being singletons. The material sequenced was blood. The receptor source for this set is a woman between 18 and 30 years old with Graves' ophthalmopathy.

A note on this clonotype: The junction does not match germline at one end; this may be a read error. CDR3 bases: TGTGCCAGCAGCCACGACGCCAGCTCCTACAATGAGCGGTTCTTC. The encoded protein is CASSHDASSYNERFF. This chain connects TRBV7-3 to TRBJ2-1; no clear D. This CDR3 has 15 residues. The germline V gene has CDR1 SGHTA and CDR2 FQGTGA.

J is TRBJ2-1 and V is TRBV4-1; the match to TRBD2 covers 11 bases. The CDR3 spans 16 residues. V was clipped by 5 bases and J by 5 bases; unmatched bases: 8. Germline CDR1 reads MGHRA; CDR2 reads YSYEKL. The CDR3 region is CASSGPGTSGHNEQFF. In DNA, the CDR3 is TGCGCCAGCAGCGGACCGGGGACTAGCGGTCACAATGAGCAGTTCTTC.

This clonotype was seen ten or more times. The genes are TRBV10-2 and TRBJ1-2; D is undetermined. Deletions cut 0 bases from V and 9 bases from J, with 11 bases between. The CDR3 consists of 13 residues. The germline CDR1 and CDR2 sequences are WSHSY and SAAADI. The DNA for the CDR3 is TGCGCCAGCAGTGAGTCGAGCGGGAAGAGCTACACCTTC. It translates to CASSESSGKSYTF.

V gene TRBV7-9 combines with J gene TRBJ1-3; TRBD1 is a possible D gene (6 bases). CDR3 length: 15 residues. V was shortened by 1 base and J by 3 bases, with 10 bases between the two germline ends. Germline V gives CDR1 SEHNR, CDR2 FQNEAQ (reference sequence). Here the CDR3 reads CASSLGRTDGNTIYF. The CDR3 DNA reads TGTGCCAGCAGCTTAGGGAGGACAGATGGAAACACCATATATTTT.

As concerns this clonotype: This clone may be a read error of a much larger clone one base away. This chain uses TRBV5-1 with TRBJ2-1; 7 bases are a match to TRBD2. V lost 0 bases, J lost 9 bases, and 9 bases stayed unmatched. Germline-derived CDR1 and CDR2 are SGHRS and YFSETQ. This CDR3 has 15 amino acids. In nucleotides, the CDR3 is TGCGCCAGCAGCTTGGACGGGGTGCCGGGGGGTGAGCAGTTCTTC. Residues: CASSLDGVPGGEQFF.

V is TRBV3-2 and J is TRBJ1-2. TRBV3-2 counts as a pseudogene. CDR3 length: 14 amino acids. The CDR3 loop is CASSQVEGGNGYTF. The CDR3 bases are TGTGCCAGCAGCCAAGTTGAGGGCGGGAATGGCTACACCTTC.

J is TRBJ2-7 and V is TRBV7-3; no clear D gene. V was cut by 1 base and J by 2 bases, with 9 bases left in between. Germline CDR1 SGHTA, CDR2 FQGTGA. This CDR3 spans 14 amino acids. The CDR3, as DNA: TGTGCCAGCAGCTTAAGGCTAGGTCCCTACGAGCAGTACTTC. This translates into CASSLRLGPYEQYF.

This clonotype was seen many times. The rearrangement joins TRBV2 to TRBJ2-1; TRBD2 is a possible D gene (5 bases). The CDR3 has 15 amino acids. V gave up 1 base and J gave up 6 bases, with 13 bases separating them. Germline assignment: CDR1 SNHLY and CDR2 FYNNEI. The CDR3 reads CASSEVPGSTNEQFF. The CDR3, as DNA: TGTGCCAGCAGTGAAGTCCCGGGGTCCACCAATGAGCAGTTCTTC.

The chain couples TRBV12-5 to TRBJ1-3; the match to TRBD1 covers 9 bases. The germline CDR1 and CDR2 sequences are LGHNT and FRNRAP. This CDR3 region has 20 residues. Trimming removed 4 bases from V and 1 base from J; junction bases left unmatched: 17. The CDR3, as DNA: TGTGCTAGTGGTTGGGCTAGCCTTTTGGGACAGGGTCGGTCTGGAAACACCATATATTTT. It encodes CASGWASLLGQGRSGNTIYF.

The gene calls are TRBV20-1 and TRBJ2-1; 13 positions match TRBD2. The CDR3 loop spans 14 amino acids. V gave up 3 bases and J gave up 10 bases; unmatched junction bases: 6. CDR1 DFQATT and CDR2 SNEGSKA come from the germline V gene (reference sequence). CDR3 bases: TGCAGTGCTAGGGGACTAGCGGGAACGGGGGAGCAGTTCTTC. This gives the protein CSARGLAGTGEQFF.

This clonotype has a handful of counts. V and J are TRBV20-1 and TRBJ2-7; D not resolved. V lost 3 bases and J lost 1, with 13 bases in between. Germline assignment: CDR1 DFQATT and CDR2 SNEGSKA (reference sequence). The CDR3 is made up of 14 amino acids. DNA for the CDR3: TGCAGTGCTAGGCCCCCGGGCCAGTCCTACGAGCAGTACTTC. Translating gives CSARPPGQSYEQYF.

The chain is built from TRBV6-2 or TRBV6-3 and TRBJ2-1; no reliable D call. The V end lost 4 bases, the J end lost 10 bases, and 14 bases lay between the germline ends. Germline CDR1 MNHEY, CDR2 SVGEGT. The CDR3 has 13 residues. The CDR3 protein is CASSFSHKFEQFF. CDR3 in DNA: TGTGCCAGCAGTTTCTCCCATAAGTTCGAGCAGTTCTTC.

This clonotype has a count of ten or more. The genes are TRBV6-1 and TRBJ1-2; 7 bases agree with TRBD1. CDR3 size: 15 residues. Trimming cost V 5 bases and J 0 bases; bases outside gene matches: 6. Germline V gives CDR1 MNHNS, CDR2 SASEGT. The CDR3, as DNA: TGTGCCAGCAGTTACATGCAGGGGGCTAACTATGGCTACACCTTC. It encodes CASSYMQGANYGYTF.

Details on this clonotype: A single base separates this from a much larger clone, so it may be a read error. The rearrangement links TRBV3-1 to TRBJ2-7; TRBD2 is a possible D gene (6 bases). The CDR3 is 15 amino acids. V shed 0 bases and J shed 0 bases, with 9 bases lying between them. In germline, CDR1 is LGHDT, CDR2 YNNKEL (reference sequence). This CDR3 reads CASSQDHGSSYEQYF. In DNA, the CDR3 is TGTGCCAGCAGCCAAGATCACGGGAGCTCCTACGAGCAGTACTTC.

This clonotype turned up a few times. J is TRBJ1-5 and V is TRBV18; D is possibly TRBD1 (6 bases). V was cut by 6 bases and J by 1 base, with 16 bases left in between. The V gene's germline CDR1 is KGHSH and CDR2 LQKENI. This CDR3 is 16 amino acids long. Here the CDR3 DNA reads TGTGCCAGCTCCCCGAAAGGGGGTAGGAGCAATCAGCCCCAGCATTTT. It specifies CASSPKGGRSNQPQHF.

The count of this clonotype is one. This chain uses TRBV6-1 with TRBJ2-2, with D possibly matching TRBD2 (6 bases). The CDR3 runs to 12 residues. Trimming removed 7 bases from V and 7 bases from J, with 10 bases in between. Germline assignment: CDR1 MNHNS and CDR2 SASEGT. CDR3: CASNGGLGELFF. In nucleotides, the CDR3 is TGTGCCAGCAACGGGGGACTCGGGGAGCTGTTTTTT.

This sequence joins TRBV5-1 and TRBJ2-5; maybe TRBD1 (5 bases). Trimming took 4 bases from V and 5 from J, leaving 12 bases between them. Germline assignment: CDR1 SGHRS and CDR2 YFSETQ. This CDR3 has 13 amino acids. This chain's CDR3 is CASSQGFGETQYF. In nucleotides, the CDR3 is TGCGCCAGCAGCCAGGGATTCGGGGAGACCCAGTACTTC.

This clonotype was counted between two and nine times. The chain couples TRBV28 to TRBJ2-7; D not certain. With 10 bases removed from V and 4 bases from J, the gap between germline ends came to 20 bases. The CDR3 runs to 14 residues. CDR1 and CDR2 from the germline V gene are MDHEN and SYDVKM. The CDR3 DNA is TGTGCCACCCTGAGCCATAGGTTAGGGTACGAGCAGTACTTC. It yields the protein CATLSHRLGYEQYF.

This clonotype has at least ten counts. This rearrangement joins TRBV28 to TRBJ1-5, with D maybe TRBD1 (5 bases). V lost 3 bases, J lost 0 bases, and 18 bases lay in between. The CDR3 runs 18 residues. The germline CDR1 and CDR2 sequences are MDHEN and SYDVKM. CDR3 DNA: TGTGCCAGCAGTTTCGGGCAGGGTTGGGCTTATAGCAATCAGCCCCAGCATTTT. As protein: CASSFGQGWAYSNQPQHF.

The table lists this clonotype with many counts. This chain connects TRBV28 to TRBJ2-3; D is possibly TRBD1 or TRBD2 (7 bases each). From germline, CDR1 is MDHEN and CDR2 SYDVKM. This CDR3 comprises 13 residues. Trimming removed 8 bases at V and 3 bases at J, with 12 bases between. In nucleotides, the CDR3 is TGTGCCAGCGGCAGGGGGGGTACAGATACGCAGTATTTT. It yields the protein CASGRGGTDTQYF.

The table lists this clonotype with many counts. CDR3 coding DNA: TGTGCCCTGGGGAATGCGAAGGATTCACCCCTCCACTTT. Protein sequence: CALGNAKDSPLHF. This rearrangement joins TRBV10-3 to TRBJ1-6, with unresolved D. The V and J ends lost 11 bases and 8 bases respectively, with 16 bases between them. CDR1 and CDR2 from the germline V gene are ENHRY and SYGVKD. The CDR3 is made up of 13 amino acids.

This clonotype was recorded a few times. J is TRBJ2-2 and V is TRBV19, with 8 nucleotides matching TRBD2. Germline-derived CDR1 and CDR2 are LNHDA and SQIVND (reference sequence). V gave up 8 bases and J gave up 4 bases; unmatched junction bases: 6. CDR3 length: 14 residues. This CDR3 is CASLAGVSTGELFF. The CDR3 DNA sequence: TGTGCCAGTCTAGCGGGTGTTAGCACCGGGGAGCTGTTTTTT.